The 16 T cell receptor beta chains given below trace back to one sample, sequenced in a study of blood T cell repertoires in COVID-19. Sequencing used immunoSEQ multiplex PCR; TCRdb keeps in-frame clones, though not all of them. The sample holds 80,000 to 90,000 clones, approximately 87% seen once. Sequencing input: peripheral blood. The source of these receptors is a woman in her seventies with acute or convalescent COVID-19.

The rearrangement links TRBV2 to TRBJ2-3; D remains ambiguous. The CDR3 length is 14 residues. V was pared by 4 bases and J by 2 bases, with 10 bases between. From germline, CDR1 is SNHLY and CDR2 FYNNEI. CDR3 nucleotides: TGTGCCAGCAGTGCTACTACAACCACAGATACGCAGTATTTT. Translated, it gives CASSATTTTDTQYF.

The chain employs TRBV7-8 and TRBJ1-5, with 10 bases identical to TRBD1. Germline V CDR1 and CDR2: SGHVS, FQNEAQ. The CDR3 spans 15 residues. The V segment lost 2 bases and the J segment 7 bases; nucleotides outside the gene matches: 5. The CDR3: CASSLLGQGYQPQHF. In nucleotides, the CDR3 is TGTGCCAGCAGCTTATTGGGACAGGGGTACCAGCCCCAGCATTTT.

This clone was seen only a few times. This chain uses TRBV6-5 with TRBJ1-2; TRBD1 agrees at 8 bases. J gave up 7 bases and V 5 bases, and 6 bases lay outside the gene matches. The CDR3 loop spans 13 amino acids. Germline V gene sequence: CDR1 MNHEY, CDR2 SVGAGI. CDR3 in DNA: TGTGCCAGCAGTCGGACAGGGATCGGTGGCTACACCTTC. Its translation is CASSRTGIGGYTF.

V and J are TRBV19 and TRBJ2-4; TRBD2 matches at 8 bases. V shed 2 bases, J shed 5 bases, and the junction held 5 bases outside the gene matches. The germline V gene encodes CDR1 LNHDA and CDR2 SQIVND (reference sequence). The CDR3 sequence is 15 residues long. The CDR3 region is CASSIPRLAQNIQYF. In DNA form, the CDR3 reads TGTGCCAGTAGTATACCCAGACTAGCGCAAAACATTCAGTACTTC.

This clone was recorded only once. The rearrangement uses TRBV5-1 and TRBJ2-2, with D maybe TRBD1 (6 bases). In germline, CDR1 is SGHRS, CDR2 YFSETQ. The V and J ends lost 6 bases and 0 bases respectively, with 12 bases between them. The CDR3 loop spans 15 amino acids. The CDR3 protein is CASIRDTSNTGELFF. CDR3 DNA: TGCGCCAGCATACGGGACACCTCGAACACCGGGGAGCTGTTTTTT.

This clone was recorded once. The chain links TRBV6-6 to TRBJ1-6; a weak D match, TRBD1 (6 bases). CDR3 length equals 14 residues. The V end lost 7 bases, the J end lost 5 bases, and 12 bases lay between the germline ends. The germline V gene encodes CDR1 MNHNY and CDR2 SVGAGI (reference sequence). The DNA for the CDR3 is TGTGCCAGCACCCCTAGGGGGAATAATTCACCCCTCCACTTT. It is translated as CASTPRGNNSPLHF.

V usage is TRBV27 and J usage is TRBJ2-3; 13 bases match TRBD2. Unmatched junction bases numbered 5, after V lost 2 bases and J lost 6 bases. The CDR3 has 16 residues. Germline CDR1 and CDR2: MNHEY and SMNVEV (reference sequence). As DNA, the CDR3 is TGTGCCAGCAGTTTAGACGGACTAGCGGGAGATGATACGCAGTATTTT. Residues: CASSLDGLAGDDTQYF.

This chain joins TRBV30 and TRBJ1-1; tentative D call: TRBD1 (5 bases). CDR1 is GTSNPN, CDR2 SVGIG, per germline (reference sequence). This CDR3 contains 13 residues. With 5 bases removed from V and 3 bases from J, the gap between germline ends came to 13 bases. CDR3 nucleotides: TGTGCCTGGGGAAGGGGCCCCCACACTGAAGCTTTCTTT. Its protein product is CAWGRGPHTEAFF.

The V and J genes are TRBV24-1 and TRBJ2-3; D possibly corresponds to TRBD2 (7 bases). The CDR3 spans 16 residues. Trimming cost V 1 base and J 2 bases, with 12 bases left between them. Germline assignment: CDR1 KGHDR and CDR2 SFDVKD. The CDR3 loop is CATSDFGGRDTDTQYF. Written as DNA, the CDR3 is TGTGCCACCAGTGATTTCGGGGGGCGGGACACAGATACGCAGTATTTT.

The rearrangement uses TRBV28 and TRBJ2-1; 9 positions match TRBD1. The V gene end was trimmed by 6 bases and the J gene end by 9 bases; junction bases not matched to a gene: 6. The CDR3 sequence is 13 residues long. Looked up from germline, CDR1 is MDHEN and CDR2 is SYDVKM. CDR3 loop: CASRSDRGSEQFF. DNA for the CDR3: TGTGCCAGCAGGTCGGACAGGGGCAGTGAGCAGTTCTTC.

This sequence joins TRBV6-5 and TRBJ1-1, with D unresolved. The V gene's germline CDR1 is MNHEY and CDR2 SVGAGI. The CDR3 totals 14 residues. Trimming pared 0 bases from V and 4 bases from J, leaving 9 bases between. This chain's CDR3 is CASSYSLSVTEAFF. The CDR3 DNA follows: TGTGCCAGCAGTTACTCTCTCTCTGTCACTGAAGCTTTCTTT.

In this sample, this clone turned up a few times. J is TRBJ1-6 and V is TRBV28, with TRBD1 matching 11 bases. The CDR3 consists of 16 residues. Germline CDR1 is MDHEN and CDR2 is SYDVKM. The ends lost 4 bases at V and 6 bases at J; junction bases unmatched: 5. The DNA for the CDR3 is TGTGCCAGCAGTTCCGGACAGGGGGCAGGTAATTCACCCCTCCACTTT. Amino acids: CASSSGQGAGNSPLHF.

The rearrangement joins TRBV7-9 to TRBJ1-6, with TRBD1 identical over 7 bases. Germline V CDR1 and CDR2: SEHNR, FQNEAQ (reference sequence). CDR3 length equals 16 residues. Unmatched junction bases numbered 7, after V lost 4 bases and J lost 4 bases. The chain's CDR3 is CASSYQTGRYNSPLHF. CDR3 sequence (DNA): TGTGCCAGCAGCTATCAGACAGGGCGATATAATTCACCCCTCCACTTT. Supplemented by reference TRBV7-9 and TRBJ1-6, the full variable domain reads DTGVSQNPRHKITKRGQNVTFRCDPISEHNRLYWYRQTLGQGPEFLTYFQNEAQLEKSRLLSDRFSAERPKGSFSTLEIQRTEQGDSAMYLCASSYQTGRYNSPLHFGNGTRLTVT.

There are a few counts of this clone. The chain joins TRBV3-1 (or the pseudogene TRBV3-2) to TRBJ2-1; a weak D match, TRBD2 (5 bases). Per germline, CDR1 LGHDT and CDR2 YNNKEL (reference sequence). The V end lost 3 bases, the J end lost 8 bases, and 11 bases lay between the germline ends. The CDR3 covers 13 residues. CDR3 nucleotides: TGTGCCAGCAGCCAGAGCCCGGGGTATGAGCAGTTCTTC. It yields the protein CASSQSPGYEQFF.

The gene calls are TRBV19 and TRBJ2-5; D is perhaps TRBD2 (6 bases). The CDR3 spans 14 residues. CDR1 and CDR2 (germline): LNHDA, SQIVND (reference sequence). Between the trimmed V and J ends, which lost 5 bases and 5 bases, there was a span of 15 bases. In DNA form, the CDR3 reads TGTGCCAGTAGTCCCCAGGGAGGAGTGGAGACCCAGTACTTC. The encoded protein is CASSPQGGVETQYF.

The CDR3 here is CASSLFGVNTEAFF. The CDR3 nucleotides read TGTGCCAGCAGTTTATTCGGGGTGAACACTGAAGCTTTCTTT. The chain joins TRBV27 to TRBJ1-1; D is unresolved. CDR3 length: 14 residues. The V gene lost 1 base and the J gene lost 0 bases, with 6 bases spanning the gap. Per the germline V gene, CDR1 is MNHEY and CDR2 is SMNVEV (reference sequence).